One and the same sample provided the 30 T cell receptor beta chains below, sequenced in a study of beta chain features in type 1 diabetes. Investigators reverse transcribed all isolated RNA, so they sequenced expressed TCRB transcripts. Libraries were prepared by immunoSEQ multiplex PCR; TCRdb keeps only in-frame clonotypes and omits some of them. Of 550,000 to 850,000 clones detected, over 10% appear once; the ten largest clones hold approximately 0.022%. Antigens for these TCRs are unknown. Study-wide findings and caveats: Shortening of TCRB CDR3s, moderate but significant, appeared in all four CD4+ subsets of Type 1 diabetes patients.

The sequencing input was naive CD4+ T cells from blood. The receptors stem from a young man with type 1 diabetes.

This clone has more than one count but fewer than ten. CDR3 DNA: TGTGCCAGCAGTTACTCCCGGTACGAGCAGTACTTC. Its protein product is CASSYSRYEQYF. This sequence joins TRBV6-5 and TRBJ2-7; D is undetermined. Trimming removed 0 bases from V and 4 bases from J, with 4 bases in between. The CDR3 totals 12 residues. Per the germline V gene, CDR1 is MNHEY and CDR2 is SVGAGI.

This clone has a handful of counts. The sample contains more than one DNA sequence encoding this CDR3. As DNA, the CDR3 is TGTGCCTGGAGTCCGACAGATACGCAGTATTTT. Protein sequence: CAWSPTDTQYF. The rearrangement joins TRBV30 to TRBJ2-3; D remains ambiguous. This CDR3 contains 11 residues. Germline V gene lookup returns CDR1 GTSNPN and CDR2 SVGIG (reference sequence). Trimming removed 2 bases at V and 3 bases at J, with 3 bases between.

The chain is built from TRBV6-5 and TRBJ1-1, with TRBD1 matching 11 bases. From germline, CDR1 is MNHEY and CDR2 SVGAGI. The ends lost 6 bases at V and 6 bases at J; junction bases unmatched: 6. The CDR3 length is 14 residues. The CDR3 nucleotides are TGTGCCAGCAGAAGATCGGGACAGGGGGCTGAAGCTTTCTTT. This sequence encodes CASRRSGQGAEAFF.

This clone has more than one count but fewer than ten. This rearrangement joins TRBV6-6 to TRBJ2-1; D is unclear. Germline-derived CDR1 and CDR2 are MNHNY and SVGAGI (reference sequence). This CDR3 comprises 12 residues. The germline V and J ends were trimmed by 2 bases and 6 bases, with 5 bases remaining between them. CDR3 DNA sequence: TGTGCCAGCAGTTACGTCAGCAATGAGCAGTTCTTC. It encodes CASSYVSNEQFF.

This rearrangement joins TRBV11-3 to TRBJ2-1, with D possibly matching TRBD2 (6 bases). Germline V gives CDR1 SGHNT, CDR2 YENEEA. The germline V and J ends were trimmed by 5 bases and 8 bases, with 13 bases remaining between them. The CDR3 is made up of 13 amino acids. CDR3 nucleotides: TGTGCCAGCAGCAAGACTAGTATTCATGAGCAGTTCTTC. This translates into CASSKTSIHEQFF.

This clone was seen a few times. The rearrangement links TRBV5-1 to TRBJ2-3; TRBD2 is a possible D gene (6 bases). CDR1 SGHRS and CDR2 YFSETQ come from the germline V gene. The CDR3 covers 14 residues. Trimming pared 7 bases from V and 4 bases from J, leaving 16 bases between. Here the CDR3 DNA reads TGCGCCAGCGCCTCAGGGACTGGGGCAGATACGCAGTATTTT. Amino acid sequence: CASASGTGADTQYF.

The V gene is TRBV2, the J gene TRBJ1-3, with D uncertain. V was cut by 4 bases and J by 0 bases, with 10 bases left in between. There are 15 residues in the CDR3. Germline V gene data show CDR1 as SNHLY and CDR2 as FYNNEI. The CDR3 protein is CASSGSAHSGNTIYF. In DNA, the CDR3 is TGTGCCAGCAGTGGCTCGGCGCACTCTGGAAACACCATATATTTT.

The chain joins TRBV9 to TRBJ2-3; TRBD2 might be the D (5 bases). The ends were cut back, 1 base at V and 2 bases at J, with 20 bases in the middle. The CDR3 is 18 amino acids. Per germline, CDR1 SGDLS and CDR2 YYNGEE. The CDR3 sequence: CASSVTGVGRRATDTQYF. Written as DNA, the CDR3 is TGTGCCAGCAGCGTAACCGGGGTAGGCCGCCGGGCCACAGATACGCAGTATTTT.

This clone was counted only a few times. The V gene is TRBV30, the J gene TRBJ1-1; TRBD1 is a possible D gene (5 bases). The CDR3 is 15 residues long. CDR1 GTSNPN and CDR2 SVGIG come from the germline V gene (reference sequence). The V gene lost 0 bases and the J gene lost 2 bases, with 13 bases spanning the gap. The CDR3 reads CAWSVRGRVNTEAFF. The CDR3 DNA is TGTGCCTGGAGTGTAAGGGGCAGGGTAAACACTGAAGCTTTCTTT.

The table lists this clone with a few counts. The chain joins TRBV6-5 to TRBJ1-5, with TRBD1 matching 9 bases. Germline-derived CDR1 and CDR2 are MNHEY and SVGAGI. After removal of 0 bases from V and 5 bases from J, the junction contained 5 bases not matched to a gene. The CDR3 loop spans 16 amino acids. CDR3 in DNA: TGTGCCAGCAGTTACTCGTACCGGACAGGGGATCAGCCCCAGCATTTT. This translates into CASSYSYRTGDQPQHF.

This clone was recorded a few times. The chain joins TRBV14 to TRBJ2-7; TRBD1 agrees at 10 bases. V lost 1 base and J lost 4; bases outside the gene matches: 1. CDR3 length: 14 amino acids. Germline V lookup: CDR1 SGHDN, CDR2 FVKESK. The CDR3 loop is CASSQGDRGYEQYF. CDR3 nucleotide sequence: TGTGCCAGCAGCCAAGGGGACAGGGGTTACGAGCAGTACTTC.

The chain carries TRBV5-4 and TRBJ2-3, with TRBD2 identical over 9 bases. The CDR3 is 16 residues long. The V gene's germline CDR1 is SGHNT and CDR2 YYREEE (reference sequence). The trim removed 4 bases at V and 2 bases at J, leaving 8 bases unmatched. CDR3 amino acids: CASSPRGGLNTDTQYF. The DNA of the CDR3 is TGTGCCAGCAGCCCGCGGGGGGGCCTTAACACAGATACGCAGTATTTT.

The DNA for the CDR3 is TGTGCCAGCAGCTTAACTGGGACAACCAATAATTCACCCCTCCACTTT. Its translation: CASSLTGTTNNSPLHF. The chain couples TRBV7-3 to TRBJ1-6, with a weak D call TRBD1 (6 bases). V lost 0 bases and J lost 5, with 11 bases in between. CDR3 length: 16 amino acids. The germline gives CDR1 SGHTA, CDR2 FQGTGA.

This clone has only a few counts. The chain uses TRBV9 and TRBJ1-2; TRBD1 might be the D (6 bases). V gave up 7 bases and J gave up 0 bases, with 19 bases separating them. From germline, CDR1 is SGDLS and CDR2 YYNGEE. This CDR3 is 16 amino acids long. The CDR3 loop reads CASGGGEDRANYGYTF. The DNA of the CDR3 is TGTGCCAGCGGCGGAGGAGAGGACAGAGCTAACTATGGCTACACCTTC. The whole variable domain, filled in from reference TRBV9 and TRBJ1-2, reads DSGVTQTPKHLITATGQRVTLRCSPRSGDLSVYWYQQSLDQGLQFLIQYYNGEERAKGNILERFSAQQFPDLHSELNLSSLELGDSALYFCASGGGEDRANYGYTFGSGTRLTVV.

The sample holds a few counts of this clone. Other DNA sequences in the sample encode the same CDR3. The chain links TRBV30 to TRBJ2-7; the D is unclear. With 5 bases removed from V and 7 bases from J, the gap between germline ends came to 12 bases. This CDR3 has 11 residues. Germline V lookup: CDR1 GTSNPN, CDR2 SVGIG (reference sequence). The CDR3 reads CAWSVGPEQYF. In DNA form, the CDR3 reads TGTGCCTGGTCGGTAGGTCCGGAGCAGTACTTC.

This sequence joins TRBV27 and TRBJ2-7; possible D gene TRBD2, 5 bases. The CDR3 sequence is 14 residues long. The germline gives CDR1 MNHEY, CDR2 SMNVEV (reference sequence). Trimming left V 6 bases short and J 4 bases short, with 16 bases between. This CDR3 reads CASSPTRAPYEQYF. The CDR3 nucleotides read TGTGCCAGCAGCCCTACGAGGGCCCCATACGAGCAGTACTTC.

A few counts support this clone. This chain joins TRBV5-1 and TRBJ2-5, with 10 nucleotides matching TRBD2. The CDR3 spans 15 residues. After removal of 5 bases from V and 4 bases from J, the junction contained 8 bases not matched to a gene. In germline, CDR1 is SGHRS, CDR2 YFSETQ. CDR3: CASRLPGLATETQYF. In DNA, the CDR3 is TGCGCCAGCAGGCTGCCGGGACTAGCGACAGAGACCCAGTACTTC.

The chain couples TRBV5-1 to TRBJ2-5, with 9 nucleotides matching TRBD2. The V gene end was trimmed by 4 bases and the J gene end by 0 bases; junction bases not matched to a gene: 4. The V gene's germline CDR1 is SGHRS and CDR2 YFSETQ. CDR3 length equals 15 residues. The CDR3 sequence: CASSRLAGNQETQYF. The CDR3 DNA reads TGCGCCAGCAGCCGCCTAGCGGGGAACCAAGAGACCCAGTACTTC.

CDR3 DNA sequence: TGTGCCAGCTCACTGGGACAGATGTCTGGGGCCAACGTCCTGACTTTC. It codes for CASSLGQMSGANVLTF. The genes are TRBV18 and TRBJ2-6; 7 positions match TRBD1. V was pared by 4 bases and J by 1 base, with 4 bases of the junction left unmatched. Germline lookup yields CDR1 KGHSH and CDR2 LQKENI. This CDR3 comprises 16 residues.

This chain joins TRBV7-9 and TRBJ1-1; D gene unclear. The CDR3 consists of 15 residues. V was pared by 0 bases and J by 0 bases, with 8 bases between. Germline CDR1 is SEHNR and CDR2 is FQNEAQ (reference sequence). The CDR3 DNA reads as TGTGCCAGCAGCTTAGCAGGCCCATTGAACACTGAAGCTTTCTTT. Its protein is CASSLAGPLNTEAFF.

The V call is TRBV7-7, the J call TRBJ1-6; D may be TRBD1 (6 bases). The germline V gene encodes CDR1 SSHAT and CDR2 FNYEAQ (reference sequence). The CDR3 extends over 14 amino acids. Trimming stripped 8 bases from V and 11 bases from J, with 19 bases between. The CDR3 reads CASLFRQAAAPLHF. The CDR3 DNA reads as TGTGCCAGCCTCTTTCGACAGGCGGCGGCACCCCTCCACTTT.

In this sample, this clone turned up a few times. The chain employs TRBV18 and TRBJ2-7; possible D gene TRBD1, 6 bases. Germline V gene lookup returns CDR1 KGHSH and CDR2 LQKENI. The length of the CDR3 is 16 residues. Trimming shortened V by 5 bases and J by 0 bases, and 17 bases separated the two germline ends. For the CDR3, the DNA is TGTGCCAGCTCAATAAACGGACAGCCTTCCTCCTACGAGCAGTACTTC. This translates into CASSINGQPSSYEQYF. The full variable domain, its missing parts supplied by reference TRBV18 and TRBJ2-7, is NAGVMQNPRHLVRRRGQEARLRCSPMKGHSHVYWYRQLPEEGLKFMVYLQKENIIDESGMPKERFSAEFPKEGPSILRIQQVVRGDSAAYFCASSINGQPSSYEQYFGPGTRLTVT.

This clone was picked up a small number of times. This rearrangement joins TRBV7-3 to TRBJ2-7, with 7 bases fitting TRBD1. The V gene end was trimmed by 5 bases and the J gene end by 3 bases; junction bases not matched to a gene: 4. CDR3 length equals 13 residues. From germline, CDR1 is SGHTA and CDR2 FQGTGA. The CDR3: CASSKDRNYEQYF. The CDR3 nucleotides are TGTGCCAGCAGCAAGGACAGGAACTACGAGCAGTACTTC. The complete variable domain, with remaining parts taken from reference TRBV7-3 and TRBJ2-7, reads GAGVSQTPSNKVTEKGKYVELRCDPISGHTALYWYRQSLGQGPEFLIYFQGTGAADDSGLPNDRFFAVRPEGSVSTLKIQRTERGDSAVYLCASSKDRNYEQYFGPGTRLTVT.

In its sample, this clone was seen a few times. The V call is TRBV2, the J call TRBJ2-5; D call uncertain. The V end lost 6 bases, the J end lost 3 bases, and 8 bases lay between the germline ends. The CDR3 sequence is 12 residues long. Germline V gene lookup returns CDR1 SNHLY and CDR2 FYNNEI. CDR3 residues: CASRGEEETQYF. CDR3 coding DNA: TGTGCCAGCAGGGGCGAGGAAGAGACCCAGTACTTC.

This clone was observed a few times. Different DNA sequences within this sample yield the same CDR3. The chain combines TRBV4-1 with TRBJ2-3; a weak D match, TRBD1 (5 bases). V shed 0 bases and J shed 0 bases, with 7 bases lying between them. CDR1 and CDR2 from the germline V gene are MGHRA and YSYEKL. The CDR3 totals 15 residues. The CDR3 nucleotides read TGCGCCAGCAGCCAAGATAGGGGTAGCACAGATACGCAGTATTTT. The encoded protein is CASSQDRGSTDTQYF.

The chain carries TRBV18 and TRBJ2-7; a weak D match, TRBD1 (5 bases). Trimming shortened V by 2 bases and J by 7 bases, and 12 bases separated the two germline ends. The CDR3 is made up of 13 amino acids. Looked up from germline, CDR1 is KGHSH and CDR2 is LQKENI. The CDR3 is CASSPGAGREQYF. The CDR3 bases are TGTGCCAGCTCACCAGGCGCAGGGCGGGAGCAGTACTTC.

The V and J genes are TRBV7-2 and TRBJ1-5; D uncertain. The V and J ends lost 5 bases and 1 base respectively, with 6 bases between them. CDR3 length: 13 residues. Germline V gene data show CDR1 as SGHTA and CDR2 as FQGNSA. As DNA, the CDR3 is TGTGCCAGCAGCACCCCGAGCAATCAGCCCCAGCATTTT. The encoded protein is CASSTPSNQPQHF. The whole variable domain, remainder taken from reference TRBV7-2 and TRBJ1-5, is GAGVSQSPSNKVTEKGKDVELRCDPISGHTALYWYRQSLGQGLEFLIYFQGNSAPDKSGLPSDRFSAERTGGSVSTLTIQRTQQEDSAVYLCASSTPSNQPQHFGDGTRLSIL.

This clone was counted only a few times. The chain employs TRBV4-1 and TRBJ1-5, with D perhaps TRBD1 (5 bases). Germline V gives CDR1 MGHRA, CDR2 YSYEKL. The CDR3 sequence is 14 residues long. V dropped 5 bases and J dropped 5 bases, with 13 bases sitting between them. CDR3 residues: CASSGPRDDQPQHF. The CDR3 nucleotides are TGCGCCAGCAGCGGCCCTAGGGACGATCAGCCCCAGCATTTT.

V and J are TRBV6-1 and TRBJ1-5; no definite D call. V lost 4 bases and J 7 bases, leaving 17 bases between the germline ends. Germline values: CDR1 MNHNS, CDR2 SASEGT. The CDR3 has 15 residues. CDR3 DNA sequence: TGTGCCAGCAGTGTTTCCTATAACCCGGAGCAGCCCCAGCATTTT. It yields the protein CASSVSYNPEQPQHF.

The genes are TRBV5-1 and TRBJ1-4; perhaps TRBD1 as D (5 bases). Germline CDR1 and CDR2: SGHRS and YFSETQ. The V gene lost 4 bases and the J gene lost 7 bases, with 14 bases spanning the gap. This CDR3 has 14 amino acids. CDR3 region: CASSVRDLTEKLFF. The CDR3 DNA follows: TGCGCCAGCAGCGTCCGGGACCTCACTGAAAAACTGTTTTTT.